A selection of T cell receptor beta chains follows, all from one sample in a study of shared clonotypes between healthy human individuals. The data were produced by immunoSEQ multiplex PCR, yet TCRdb's version contains in-frame clones alone and is incomplete. Of about 470,000 clones in the sample, roughly three quarters are singletons; the top ten hold less than 15%. Input material: PBMCs. The receptors stem from a woman in her 40s in good health. Some clones in this sample may be carry-over from other donors' samples. The conserved cysteine and the conserved F or W are not part of the CDR3 here.

J: TRBJ2-7; V: TRBV13; CDR3: ASSLGLDRNTYEQY
J: TRBJ1-5; V: TRBV7-2; CDR3: ASSSLGIGSSNQPQH
J: TRBJ2-1; V: TRBV18; CDR3: ASSPRRGNYNEQF
J: TRBJ2-7; V: TRBV18; CDR3: ASSPSRGGENSYEQY
J: TRBJ2-1; V: TRBV2; CDR3: ASSEMGGWTDNEQF
J: TRBJ2-3; V: TRBV25-1; CDR3: ASSDSSGRATDTQY
J: TRBJ1-2; V: TRBV7-9; CDR3: ASSFGEDYGYT
J: TRBJ1-3; V: TRBV9; CDR3: ASSPGTSSSGNTIY
J: TRBJ2-7; V: TRBV30; CDR3: AWSPFLAGGPYEQY
J: TRBJ2-1; V: TRBV7-9; CDR3: ASSQSTDNEQF
J: TRBJ2-7; V: TRBV5-1; CDR3: ASSLGGSASYEQY
J: TRBJ2-1; V: TRBV5-4; CDR3: ATNAKGSYNEQF
J: TRBJ2-5; V: TRBV6-1; CDR3: ASDRQGQETQY
J: TRBJ2-6; V: TRBV30; CDR3: AWSLGNSGANVLT
J: TRBJ1-1; V: TRBV15; CDR3: ATSLTGSETEAF
J: TRBJ2-7; V: TRBV4-2; CDR3: ASSQDPLPSSSVDSAGGPDEQY
J: TRBJ2-7; V: TRBV28; CDR3: ASSQTGGATYEQY
J: TRBJ1-1; V: TRBV6-4; CDR3: ASRGQGASSEAF
J: TRBJ1-2; V: TRBV7-2; CDR3: ASSSPRQGNYGYT
J: TRBJ2-1; V: TRBV19; CDR3: ATSGRGEQF
J: TRBJ2-7; V: TRBV5-1; CDR3: ASRQESSYEQY
J: TRBJ1-1; V: TRBV6-5; CDR3: ASISYPEDTEAF